This T cell receptor beta chain came from a study of blood T cells in healthy people across ages. Study-wide results and limits: While age rose, TCR beta diversity per million T cells dropped in a roughly linear way.

In regard to this clonotype: Its antigen is unknown.

Germline V lookup: CDR1 SGHVS, CDR2 FQNEAQ. CDR3 size: 13 residues. V shed 5 bases and J shed 6 bases, with 13 bases lying between them. Primed by a sample-barcoded 5' primer and a J-beta primer mix, a second PCR proceeded for 7 to 11 cycles. TCRdb analysed the 5' RACE reads with MiXCR anew, one entry per CDR3 protein. The sample holds 650,000 to 950,000 distinct CDR3 sequences, approximately 48% seen once. The sequenced material came from blood. This rearrangement joins TRBV7-8 to TRBJ1-2, with D possibly being TRBD1 (5 bases). The TCR sequence derives from a man aged 55 to 70 in good health. DNA of the CDR3: TGTGCCAGCAGCGGAGGGCCAGGGAATGGCTACACCTTC. Its protein product is CASSGGPGNGYTF.